The entry below gives a single TCR beta chain sequence along with its context. In the original processing: Amplification of reference gene primers provided the estimated nucleated cell counts. Some clones are missing from TCRdb's copy, which holds only in-frame ones; the method was immunoSEQ multiplex PCR. V, J and clone size were drawn from that table, and D and trimming were deduced from the DNA. Of fewer than 200,000 clones listed, roughly 72% are singletons. The entry originates in a study of blood T cell repertoires in COVID-19. Study background: The cDNA or gDNA used as material had been derived from T cells, B-cell-depleted T cells, or PBMCs.

This sequence was found in a woman over 75 with acute or convalescent COVID-19. Sequenced material: peripheral blood.

The CDR3 DNA reads TGTGCCAGCAACGATCAGGTAACCGGCACAGATACGCAGTATTTT. This gives the protein CASNDQVTGTDTQYF. This chain uses TRBV7-9 with TRBJ2-3; D uncertain. Deletions cut 7 bases from V and 1 base from J, with 15 bases between. Germline CDR1 reads SEHNR; CDR2 reads FQNEAQ (reference sequence). This CDR3 has 15 residues.